This entry features one T cell receptor beta chain sequence. The antigen remains unidentified. This sample is part of a study of lymphopenia after photon versus proton radiotherapy. Notes on the study in general: Authors raise, but do not show, better survival with proton therapy. After lymphocyte nadir, photon-treated repertoires showed oligoclonal expansion, especially CD8+ Temra. Photon-treated patients lost naive T cells and TCR diversity; proton-treated stayed stable. Larger post-nadir TCR diversity loss correlated inversely with survival in deceased patients.

Using immunoSEQ multiplex PCR, the repertoire was profiled, and TCRdb retains in-frame clones only, with some absent. Of roughly 23,000 clones detected, more than 85% appear once; the ten largest clones hold 8.5% to 14%. The ends were cut back, 3 bases at V and 1 base at J, with 6 bases in the middle. Germline-derived CDR1 and CDR2 are SEHNR and FQNEAQ (reference sequence). The CDR3 consists of 13 residues. The sequence derives from an elderly man with esophageal cancer. The sequencing used peripheral blood, collected from a patient treated with proton-based radiotherapy. J is TRBJ1-1 and V is TRBV7-9; D is possibly TRBD1 (5 bases). This CDR3 is CASSLQGNTEAFF. The CDR3, as DNA: TGTGCCAGCAGCTTGCAGGGGAACACTGAAGCTTTCTTT.